This TCR beta chain was found in a study of blood T cell repertoires in COVID-19. Study summary: COVID-19 samples, acute and convalescent, were from the United States, Italy and Spain. The cDNA or gDNA used as material had been derived from T cells, B-cell-depleted T cells, or PBMCs.

The germline CDR1 and CDR2 sequences are MNHEY and SVGAGI. Losses at the gene ends were 6 bases for V and 5 bases for J; bases not matched to a gene: 11. CDR3 length equals 15 residues. Source study methods: Amplification of reference gene primers provided the estimated nucleated cell counts. Repertoires were generated with immunoSEQ multiplex PCR, while TCRdb's copy carries only in-frame clones and drops some. The V and J calls and clone size come from that table; D and trimming were worked out from the DNA. Among hundreds of thousands of clones listed, about 90% were seen once. The TCR sequence derives from a man in his forties with acute or convalescent COVID-19. This sequence joins TRBV6-5 and TRBJ2-3; 7 bases align to TRBD1. Sample: peripheral blood. The CDR3 DNA reads TGTGCCAGCAGGGAGAGCCGACAGGGTATAGATACGCAGTATTTT. Encoded protein: CASRESRQGIDTQYF.